This T cell receptor beta chain derives from a study of blood T cell repertoires in COVID-19. Study information: Acute and convalescent COVID-19 samples came from the United States, Italy and Spain. From T cells, B-cell-depleted T cells, or PBMCs came the material, which was cDNA or gDNA.

Looked up from germline, CDR1 is MNHEY and CDR2 is SVGAGI. Trimming stripped 0 bases from V and 1 base from J, with 11 bases between. The CDR3 consists of 16 residues. Original analysis: Reference gene primer amplification in the assay estimated nucleated cell counts. Sequencing was performed with immunoSEQ multiplex PCR; in TCRdb, only in-frame clones are kept and a portion is missing. The DNA was the basis for D and trimming; V, J and clone size are from that table. The table records under 200,000 clones, less than 90% of them present only once. Seattle's enrolled individuals joined amid active infection and were then monitored longitudinally.

The origin of this receptor is a woman between 65 and 79 years old with COVID-19, enrolled during active disease. The sequencing sample was made of peripheral blood. The chain is built from TRBV6-5 and TRBJ2-3; a possible D gene is TRBD2 (6 bases). The CDR3 protein is CASSYSSGSRTDTQYF. The DNA for the CDR3 is TGTGCCAGCAGTTACTCGAGCGGGTCTCGCACAGATACGCAGTATTTT.